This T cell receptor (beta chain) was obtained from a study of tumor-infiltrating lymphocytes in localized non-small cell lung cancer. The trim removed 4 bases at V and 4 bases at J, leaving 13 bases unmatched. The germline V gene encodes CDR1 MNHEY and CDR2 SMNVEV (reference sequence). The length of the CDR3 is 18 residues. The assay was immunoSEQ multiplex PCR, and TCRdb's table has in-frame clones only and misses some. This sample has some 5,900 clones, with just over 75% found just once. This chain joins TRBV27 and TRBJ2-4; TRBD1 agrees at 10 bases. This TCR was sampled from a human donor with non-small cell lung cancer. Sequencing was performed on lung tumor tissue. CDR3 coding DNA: TGTGCCAGCAGTTCAACCGGGACAGGGGCCTCGGGAAAAAACATTCAGTACTTC. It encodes CASSSTGTGASGKNIQYF.